This T cell receptor (beta chain) is drawn from a study of cytomegalovirus exposure and HLA in healthy donors. A multiplex PCR was run with 60 Vbeta primers and 13 Jbeta primers. The table came from immunoSEQ multiplex PCR; TCRdb's copy has only in-frame clones and leaves some out. This sample has under 200,000 clones, with 76% found just once. This clone has just a few counts. Germline V gene data show CDR1 as LGHNA and CDR2 as YSLEER. V lost 6 bases to trimming and J lost 7 bases, with 13 bases between them. The CDR3 has 14 residues. The chain is built from TRBV4-3 and TRBJ1-6, with D possibly being TRBD1 (6 bases). The receptor was isolated from a female donor in good health and CMV-seronegative. Specimen: PBMCs. This CDR3 is CASRLQGNNSPLHF. CDR3 nucleotides: TGCGCCAGCAGACTACAGGGAAACAATTCACCCCTCCACTTT.